This T cell receptor (beta chain) originates from a study of shared clonotypes between healthy human individuals. Study-level results: Naive subsets, compared against memory subsets, generally had larger estimated richness values.

For this clone: Its antigen is not identified.

Sequenced by immunoSEQ multiplex PCR; TCRdb stores in-frame clones only, minus some. The table has roughly 1,000,000 clones, about 80% seen once. From CD4+ cells came CD45RA+ naive and CD45RA-negative memory subsets. The CDR3 runs 13 residues. The germline CDR1 and CDR2 sequences are SEHNR and FQNEAQ (reference sequence). This TCR was recovered from a man aged 18 to 35 in good health. Some clones in this sample may be carry-over from other donors' samples. What was sequenced was memory CD4+ T cells from PBMCs. The subset here: CD45RA-negative fraction. The rearrangement joins TRBV7-9 to TRBJ2-5, with D perhaps TRBD2 (6 bases). The end of the DNA aligns better with TRBJ2-7, so the J call may be wrong. The CDR3 spells CASSLTGVAEQYF. For the CDR3, the DNA is TGTGCCAGCAGCTTGACGGGAGTGGCCGAGCAGTACTTC.